A selection of T cell receptor beta chains follows, all from one sample in a study of blood T cell repertoires in COVID-19. Assay used: immunoSEQ multiplex PCR; TCRdb lists only in-frame clones, some missing. Of approximately 310,000 clones in the sample, around 90% are singletons; the top ten hold 1%. Sequenced material: peripheral blood. Receptor source: a man aged 50-59 years with active or convalescent COVID-19. The CDR3 runs from the conserved cysteine through the conserved F or W. D genes are given only for firm matches. Clone size is shown for a subset of rows, as once, few, many or a class of expanded clone.

v_gene,abundance,d_gene,j_gene,CDR3aa,CDR3nt
TRBV6-1,NA,NA,TRBJ1-1,CASSETWEGNTEAFF,TGTGCCAGCAGTGAAACGTGGGAGGGGAACACTGAAGCTTTCTTT
TRBV2,NA,TRBD2,TRBJ2-5,CASRLADRPYF,TGTGCCAGCAGACTAGCGGATAGACCGTACTTC
TRBV29-1,few,NA,TRBJ1-1,CSVDFARGNTEAFF,TGCAGCGTTGACTTTGCCAGGGGGAACACTGAAGCTTTCTTT
TRBV6-2/TRBV6-3,NA,NA,TRBJ2-2,CASSYSRPQGETGELFF,TGTGCCAGCAGTTACTCTCGCCCACAGGGAGAAACCGGGGAGCTGTTTTTT
TRBV12-3/TRBV12-4,NA,NA,TRBJ1-2,CASSYGGAGGYTF,TGTGCCAGCAGTTACGGAGGGGCGGGTGGCTACACCTTC
TRBV30,NA,NA,TRBJ1-5,CAWSVLSNQPQHF,TGTGCCTGGAGTGTACTTAGCAATCAGCCCCAGCATTTT
TRBV6-5,NA,TRBD1,TRBJ2-5,CASSGQAWKTQYF,TGTGCCAGCAGCGGACAGGCTTGGAAGACCCAGTACTTC
TRBV3-1/TRBV3-2,NA,NA,TRBJ2-7,CASSQDEARAHEQYF,TGTGCCAGCAGCCAAGATGAGGCCAGGGCCCACGAGCAGTACTTC
TRBV27,NA,NA,TRBJ1-4,CASSLGGSLNEKLFF,TGTGCCAGCAGTTTGGGAGGGAGTCTCAATGAAAAACTGTTTTTT
TRBV7-3,NA,TRBD1,TRBJ1-1,CASSNRQGITEAFF,TGTGCCAGCAGCAATCGACAGGGAATAACTGAAGCTTTCTTT
TRBV10-3,NA,TRBD1,TRBJ1-2,CAISGQEDYGYTF,TGTGCCATCAGCGGACAGGAAGACTATGGCTACACCTTC
TRBV5-1,NA,NA,TRBJ2-5,CASSLTGLATQYF,TGCGCCAGCAGCTTGACGGGTTTAGCGACCCAGTACTTC
TRBV2,once,TRBD2,TRBJ2-3,CASSDQLAGDTQYF,TGTGCCAGCAGTGATCAGCTAGCGGGAGATACGCAGTATTTT
TRBV28,NA,TRBD2,TRBJ2-7,CASSFSGGLFYEQYF,TGTGCCAGCAGCTTTAGCGGGGGGCTATTCTACGAGCAGTACTTC
TRBV9,NA,TRBD1,TRBJ1-2,CASSLGGASNGYTF,TGTGCCAGCAGCTTAGGGGGCGCAAGCAATGGCTACACCTTC
TRBV5-1,NA,TRBD1,TRBJ2-2,CATTGAQNTGELFF,TGCGCCACCACAGGGGCGCAGAACACCGGGGAGCTGTTTTTT
TRBV24-1,NA,NA,TRBJ1-2,CATSGRADNYGYTF,TGTGCCACCAGTGGGAGGGCAGACAACTATGGCTACACCTTC
TRBV30,NA,NA,TRBJ1-2,CAWNTGTHYGYTF,TGTGCCTGGAATACCGGGACACACTATGGCTACACCTTC
TRBV25-1,few,TRBD1,TRBJ1-2,CASSEARGNWDGYTF,TGTGCCAGCAGTGAGGCCAGGGGGAATTGGGATGGCTACACCTTC
TRBV2,NA,NA,TRBJ2-5,CATGGREGETQYF,TGTGCCACCGGGGGCAGGGAGGGAGAGACCCAGTACTTC
TRBV6-6,NA,TRBD1,TRBJ1-5,CASRRQGFGNQPQHF,TGTGCCAGCAGGAGACAGGGATTTGGCAATCAGCCCCAGCATTTT
TRBV13,few,TRBD1,TRBJ1-1,CASSHRSGGTEAFF,TGTGCCAGCAGCCACCGATCAGGGGGAACTGAAGCTTTCTTT
TRBV30,NA,NA,TRBJ1-1,CAWRRGGNTEAFF,TGTGCCTGGAGAAGAGGCGGGAACACTGAAGCTTTCTTT
TRBV5-6,once,NA,TRBJ2-2,CASSLYQTGELFF,TGTGCCAGCAGCTTGTATCAGACCGGGGAGCTGTTTTTT
TRBV2,NA,NA,TRBJ1-2,CASDSGGYGYTF,TGTGCCAGCGACTCTGGAGGCTATGGCTACACCTTC
TRBV7-9,NA,NA,TRBJ1-4,CASSSRGGLNEKLFF,TGTGCCAGCAGCTCACGCGGAGGCCTTAATGAAAAACTGTTTTTT
TRBV29-1,NA,TRBD1,TRBJ1-2,CSVESGQGVGYTF,TGCAGCGTTGAGTCGGGACAGGGGGTTGGCTACACCTTC
TRBV4-3,few,NA,TRBJ1-1,CASSDTGRGPRGTEAFF,TGCGCCAGCAGCGACACGGGCAGGGGACCTAGGGGCACTGAAGCTTTCTTT
TRBV5-6,NA,NA,TRBJ2-7,CASSFLYYEQYF,TGTGCCAGCAGCTTTCTATACTACGAGCAGTACTTC